This T cell receptor beta chain came from a study of T cells in Graves' hyperthyroidism and ophthalmopathy. In the study overall: Before treatment of any kind, peripheral blood was taken at initial diagnosis.

V lost 4 bases and J 5 bases, leaving 15 bases between the germline ends. Germline CDR1 reads LNHDA; CDR2 reads SQIVND (reference sequence). This CDR3 region has 14 residues. This clonotype has only a few counts. Regions amplified from RNA transcripts were the TCR beta CDR3 regions. The HTBI primer set drove a first-round RT-PCR of the TCR CDR3. MiXCR, applied by TCRdb to the multiplex PCR reads, yields one record per CDR3 protein. The top ten hold less than 20% of the sample, which has about 480,000 distinct CDR3 sequences, approximately 15% seen once. This TCR derives from a young woman with Graves' hyperthyroidism. The sequenced sample was blood. This chain joins TRBV19 and TRBJ2-7, with a tentative D call TRBD2 (6 bases). The CDR3 bases are TGTGCCAGTAGTAATGGACCAAAGCGGGACGAGCAGTACTTC. It is translated as CASSNGPKRDEQYF.